This T cell receptor (beta chain) derives from a study of T cells in Graves' hyperthyroidism and ophthalmopathy. Using RNA transcripts as the source, TCR beta CDR3 regions were amplified. The HTBI set primed first-round TCR CDR3 RT-PCR. In TCRdb, the multiplex PCR reads were re-called with MiXCR into one record per CDR3 protein. The sample includes approximately 610,000 distinct CDR3 sequences, under 15% seen only once; the top ten take about 4.5%. This clonotype has a handful of counts. Its antigen is as yet unknown. The CDR3 runs 13 residues. The germline gives CDR1 SQVTM, CDR2 ANQGSEA. Trimming removed 6 bases at V and 0 bases at J, with 12 bases between. General study results and limits: Ophthalmopathy, as predicted by the model, came a median around 6 months after the prediction.

An approximately 10 ml volume of fresh peripheral blood provided the PBMCs. The V gene is TRBV29-1, the J gene TRBJ2-7, with D maybe TRBD1 (6 bases). The material sequenced was blood. The source is a woman in her thirties or forties with Graves' ophthalmopathy. The CDR3 here is CSVRTENSYEQYF. The CDR3 bases are TGCAGCGTGCGGACAGAGAACTCCTACGAGCAGTACTTC.